The TCR beta chain described here comes from a study of T cells after posttransplantation cyclophosphamide. General study results and limits: TRB clonality was highly associated with recipient CMV seropositivity and reactivation. Tissue-infiltrating T cells from skin or gut overlapped little with blood T cells. Donor CD8+ memory clones often dominated recipient blood repertoires at later times.

On the day of bone marrow donation, the related graft donor provided peripheral blood. The V and J ends lost 7 bases and 5 bases respectively, with 18 bases between them. In germline, CDR1 is MGHDK, CDR2 SYGVNS. This CDR3 has 15 amino acids. As concerns this clone: Its antigen is currently unknown.

Sequencing used immunoSEQ multiplex PCR; TCRdb keeps in-frame clones, though not all of them. Altogether approximately 30,000 clones were found in the sample, and no singletons occur. The clonotype comes from a woman between 45 and 65 years old in good health and a related stem cell transplant donor. Source material: PBMCs. The chain links TRBV25-1 to TRBJ2-4; D remains ambiguous. Here the CDR3 DNA reads TGTGCCAGCAAGTCGAGCGAATATCTCGAAAACATTCAGTACTTC. Translated: CASKSSEYLENIQYF.